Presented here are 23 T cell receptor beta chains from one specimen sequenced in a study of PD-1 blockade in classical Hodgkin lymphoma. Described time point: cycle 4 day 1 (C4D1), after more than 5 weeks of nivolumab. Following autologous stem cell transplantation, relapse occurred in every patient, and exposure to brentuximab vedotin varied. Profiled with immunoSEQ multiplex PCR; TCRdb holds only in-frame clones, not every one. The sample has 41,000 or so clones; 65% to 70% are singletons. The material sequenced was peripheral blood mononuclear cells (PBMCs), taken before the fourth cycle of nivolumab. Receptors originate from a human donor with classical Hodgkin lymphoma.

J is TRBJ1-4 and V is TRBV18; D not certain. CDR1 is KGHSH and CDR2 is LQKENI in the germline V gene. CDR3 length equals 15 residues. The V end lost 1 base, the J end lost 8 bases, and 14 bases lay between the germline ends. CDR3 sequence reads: CASSPLVSGWEKLFF. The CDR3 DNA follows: TGTGCCAGCTCACCACTCGTATCTGGGTGGGAAAAACTGTTTTTT.

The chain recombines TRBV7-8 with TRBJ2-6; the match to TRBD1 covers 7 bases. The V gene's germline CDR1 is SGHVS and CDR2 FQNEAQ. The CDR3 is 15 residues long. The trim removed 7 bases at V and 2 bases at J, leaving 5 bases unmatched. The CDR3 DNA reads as TGTGCCAGCAAACCTACAGGGGCTGGGGCCAACGTCCTGACTTTC. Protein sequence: CASKPTGAGANVLTF.

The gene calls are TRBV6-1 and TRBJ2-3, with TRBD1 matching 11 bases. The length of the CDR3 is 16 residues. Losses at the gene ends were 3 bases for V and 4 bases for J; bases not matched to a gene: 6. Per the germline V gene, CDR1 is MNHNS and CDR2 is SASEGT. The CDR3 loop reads CASSDPVGQGADTQYF. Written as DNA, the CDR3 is TGTGCCAGCAGTGACCCCGTGGGACAGGGGGCAGATACGCAGTATTTT.

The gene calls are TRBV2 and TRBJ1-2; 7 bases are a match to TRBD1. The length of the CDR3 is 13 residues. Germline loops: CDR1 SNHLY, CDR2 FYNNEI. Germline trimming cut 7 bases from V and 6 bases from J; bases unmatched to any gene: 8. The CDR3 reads CASTPDREHGYTF. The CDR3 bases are TGTGCCAGCACCCCAGACAGGGAACATGGCTACACCTTC.

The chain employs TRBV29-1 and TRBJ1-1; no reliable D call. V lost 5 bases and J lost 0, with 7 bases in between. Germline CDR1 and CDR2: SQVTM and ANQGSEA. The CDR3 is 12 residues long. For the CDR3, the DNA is TGCAGCGTTCATGGGTTGAACACTGAAGCTTTCTTT. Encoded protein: CSVHGLNTEAFF.

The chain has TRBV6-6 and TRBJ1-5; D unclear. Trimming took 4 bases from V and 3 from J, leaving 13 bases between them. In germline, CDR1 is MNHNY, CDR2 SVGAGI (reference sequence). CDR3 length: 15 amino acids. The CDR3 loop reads CASSSEEQYNQPQHF. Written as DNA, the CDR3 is TGTGCCAGCAGTTCGGAGGAGCAGTACAATCAGCCCCAGCATTTT.

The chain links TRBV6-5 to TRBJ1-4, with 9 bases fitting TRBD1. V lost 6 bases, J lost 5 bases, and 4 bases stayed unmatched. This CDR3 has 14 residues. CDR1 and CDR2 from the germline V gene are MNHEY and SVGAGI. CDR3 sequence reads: CASSLGTGNEKLFF. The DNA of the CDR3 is TGTGCCAGCAGCCTCGGGACAGGGAATGAAAAACTGTTTTTT.

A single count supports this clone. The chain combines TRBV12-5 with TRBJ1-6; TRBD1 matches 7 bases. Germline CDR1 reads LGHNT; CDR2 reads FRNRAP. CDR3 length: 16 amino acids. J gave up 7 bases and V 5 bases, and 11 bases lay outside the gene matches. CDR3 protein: CASGTRTGDPNSPLHF. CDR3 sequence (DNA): TGTGCTAGTGGTACCAGGACAGGAGACCCCAATTCACCCCTCCACTTT.

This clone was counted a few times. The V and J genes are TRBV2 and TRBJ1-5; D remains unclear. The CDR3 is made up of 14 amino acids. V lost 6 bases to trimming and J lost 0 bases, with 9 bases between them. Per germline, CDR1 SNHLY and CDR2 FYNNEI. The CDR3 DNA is TGTGCCAGCAGCCAAGAATATAGCAATCAGCCCCAGCATTTT. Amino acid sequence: CASSQEYSNQPQHF.

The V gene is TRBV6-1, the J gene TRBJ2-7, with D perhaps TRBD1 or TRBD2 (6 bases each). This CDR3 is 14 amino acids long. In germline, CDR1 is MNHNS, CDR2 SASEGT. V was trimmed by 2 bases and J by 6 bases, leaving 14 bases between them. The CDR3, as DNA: TGTGCCAGCAGTGAAAGGGGGGTTGGAGGCGAGCAGTACTTC. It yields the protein CASSERGVGGEQYF.

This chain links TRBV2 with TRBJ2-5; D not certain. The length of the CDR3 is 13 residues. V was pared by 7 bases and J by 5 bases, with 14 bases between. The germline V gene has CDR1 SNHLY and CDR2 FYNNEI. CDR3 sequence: CASIQQSAETQYF. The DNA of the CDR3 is TGTGCCAGCATCCAGCAATCAGCGGAGACCCAGTACTTC.

CDR3 amino acids: CASKGTGLLYEQYF. Written as DNA, the CDR3 is TGTGCCAGCAAGGGGACAGGACTTCTCTACGAGCAGTACTTC. The rearrangement joins TRBV27 to TRBJ2-7, with 8 bases identical to TRBD1. The CDR3 length is 14 residues. Trimming removed 7 bases from V and 3 bases from J; junction bases left unmatched: 8. CDR1 and CDR2 from the germline V gene are MNHEY and SMNVEV (reference sequence).

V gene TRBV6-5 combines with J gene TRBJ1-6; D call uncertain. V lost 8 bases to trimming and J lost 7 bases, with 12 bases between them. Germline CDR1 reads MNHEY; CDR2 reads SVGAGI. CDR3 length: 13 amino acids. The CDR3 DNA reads TGTGCCAGCGTTGCGGGTATCAATTCACCCCTCCACTTT. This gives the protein CASVAGINSPLHF.

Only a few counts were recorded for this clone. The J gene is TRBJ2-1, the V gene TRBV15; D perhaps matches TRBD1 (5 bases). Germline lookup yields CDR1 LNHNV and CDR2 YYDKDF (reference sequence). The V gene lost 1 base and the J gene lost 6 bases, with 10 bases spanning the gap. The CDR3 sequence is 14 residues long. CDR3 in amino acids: CATSRVRQINEQFF. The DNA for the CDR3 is TGTGCCACCAGCAGAGTAAGACAGATCAATGAGCAGTTCTTC.

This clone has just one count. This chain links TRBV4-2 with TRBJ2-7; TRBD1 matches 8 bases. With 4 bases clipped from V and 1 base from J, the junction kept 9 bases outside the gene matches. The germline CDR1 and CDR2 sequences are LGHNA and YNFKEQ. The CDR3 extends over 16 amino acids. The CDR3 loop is CASSPGRDRGSYEQYF. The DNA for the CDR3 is TGTGCCAGCAGCCCAGGCCGCGACAGGGGATCCTACGAGCAGTACTTC.

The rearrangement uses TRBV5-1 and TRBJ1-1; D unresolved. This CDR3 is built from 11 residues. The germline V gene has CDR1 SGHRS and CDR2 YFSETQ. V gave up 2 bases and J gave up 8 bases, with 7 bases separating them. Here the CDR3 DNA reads TGCGCCAGCAGCTTAGAGGCAGAAGCTTTCTTT. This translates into CASSLEAEAFF.

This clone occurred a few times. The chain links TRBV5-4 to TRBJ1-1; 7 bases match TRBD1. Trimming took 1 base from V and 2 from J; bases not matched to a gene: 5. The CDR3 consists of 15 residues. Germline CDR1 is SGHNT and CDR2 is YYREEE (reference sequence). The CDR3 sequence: CASSLKGAGNTEAFF. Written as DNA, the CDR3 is TGTGCCAGCAGCTTGAAGGGGGCAGGAAACACTGAAGCTTTCTTT.

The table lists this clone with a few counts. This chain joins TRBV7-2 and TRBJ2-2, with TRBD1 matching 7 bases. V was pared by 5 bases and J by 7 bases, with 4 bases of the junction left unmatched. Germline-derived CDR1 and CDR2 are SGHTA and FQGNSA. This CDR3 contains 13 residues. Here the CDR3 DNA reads TGTGCCAGCAGCCAAAGGGGGCGCGGGGAGCTGTTTTTT. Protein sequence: CASSQRGRGELFF.

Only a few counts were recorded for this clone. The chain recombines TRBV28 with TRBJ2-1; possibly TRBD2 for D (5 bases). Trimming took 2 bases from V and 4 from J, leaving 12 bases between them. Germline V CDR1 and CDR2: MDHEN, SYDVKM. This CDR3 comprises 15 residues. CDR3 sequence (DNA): TGTGCCAGCAGTTTACCTTCAACTAGTTACAATGAGCAGTTCTTC. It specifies CASSLPSTSYNEQFF.

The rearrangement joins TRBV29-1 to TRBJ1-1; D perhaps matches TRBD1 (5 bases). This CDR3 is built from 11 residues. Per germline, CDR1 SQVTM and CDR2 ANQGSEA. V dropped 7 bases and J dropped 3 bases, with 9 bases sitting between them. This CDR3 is CSGAGDTEAFF. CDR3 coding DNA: TGCAGCGGGGCGGGGGACACTGAAGCTTTCTTT. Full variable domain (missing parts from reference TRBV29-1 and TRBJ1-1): SAVISQKPSRDICQRGTSLTIQCQVDSQVTMMFWYRQQPGQSLTLIATANQGSEATYESGFVIDKFPISRPNLTFSTLTVSNMSPEDSSIYLCSGAGDTEAFFGQGTRLTVV.

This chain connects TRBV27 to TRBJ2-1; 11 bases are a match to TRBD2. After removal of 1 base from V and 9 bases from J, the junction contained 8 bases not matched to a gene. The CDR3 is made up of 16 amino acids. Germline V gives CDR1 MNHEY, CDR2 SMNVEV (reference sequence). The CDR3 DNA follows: TGTGCCAGCAGTTTATTAGCGGGGGGGCCAGGAACTGAGCAGTTCTTC. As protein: CASSLLAGGPGTEQFF.

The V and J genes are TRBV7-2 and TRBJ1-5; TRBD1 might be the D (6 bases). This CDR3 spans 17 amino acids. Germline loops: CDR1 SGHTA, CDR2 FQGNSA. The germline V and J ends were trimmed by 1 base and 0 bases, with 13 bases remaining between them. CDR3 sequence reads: CASSLVGTTYSNQPQHF. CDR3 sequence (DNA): TGTGCCAGCAGCTTAGTGGGGACAACCTATAGCAATCAGCCCCAGCATTTT.

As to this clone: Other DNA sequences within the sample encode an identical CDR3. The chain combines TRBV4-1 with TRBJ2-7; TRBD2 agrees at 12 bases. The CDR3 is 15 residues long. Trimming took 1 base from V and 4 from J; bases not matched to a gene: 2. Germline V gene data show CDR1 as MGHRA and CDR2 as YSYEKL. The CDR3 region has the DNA TGCGCCAGCAGCCAAGGACTAGCGGGGGCTTACGAGCAGTACTTC. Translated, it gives CASSQGLAGAYEQYF.